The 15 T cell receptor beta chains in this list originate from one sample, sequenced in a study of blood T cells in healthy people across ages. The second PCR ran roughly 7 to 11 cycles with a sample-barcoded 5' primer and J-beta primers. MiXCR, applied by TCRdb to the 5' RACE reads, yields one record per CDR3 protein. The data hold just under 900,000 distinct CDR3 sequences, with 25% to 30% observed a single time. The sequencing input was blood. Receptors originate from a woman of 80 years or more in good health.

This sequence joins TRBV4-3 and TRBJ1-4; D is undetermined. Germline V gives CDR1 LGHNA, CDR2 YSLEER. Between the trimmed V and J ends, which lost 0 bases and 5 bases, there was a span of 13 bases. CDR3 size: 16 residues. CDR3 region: CASSQDWEDFNEKLFF. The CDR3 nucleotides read TGCGCCAGCAGCCAAGATTGGGAGGATTTCAATGAAAAACTGTTTTTT.

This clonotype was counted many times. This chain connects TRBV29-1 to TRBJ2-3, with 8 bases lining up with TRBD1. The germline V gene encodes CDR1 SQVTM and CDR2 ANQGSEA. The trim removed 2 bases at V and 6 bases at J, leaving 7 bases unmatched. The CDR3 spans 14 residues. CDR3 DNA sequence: TGCAGCGTTGAATTGGACAGGGACCCCGATACGCAGTATTTT. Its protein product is CSVELDRDPDTQYF.

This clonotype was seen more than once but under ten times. The CDR3 region has the DNA TGCGCCAGCAGCTTGGCCGGCCGGGAGGGGTACTCCTACGAGCAGTACTTC. It translates to CASSLAGREGYSYEQYF. This chain uses TRBV5-1 with TRBJ2-7, with TRBD2 matching 8 bases. Losses at the gene ends were 0 bases for V and 0 bases for J; bases not matched to a gene: 8. Germline V gene sequence: CDR1 SGHRS, CDR2 YFSETQ. CDR3 length: 17 amino acids.

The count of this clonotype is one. CDR3 in DNA: TGTGCCAGCAGCTTTACAGGCGGGGGGTATGGAGAGACCCAGTACTTC. This sequence encodes CASSFTGGGYGETQYF. The chain combines TRBV11-2 with TRBJ2-5; 8 positions match TRBD2. Per the germline V gene, CDR1 is SGHAT and CDR2 is FQNNGV. The CDR3 totals 16 residues. The J segment lost 4 bases and the V segment lost 3 bases, leaving 10 bases of the junction unmatched.

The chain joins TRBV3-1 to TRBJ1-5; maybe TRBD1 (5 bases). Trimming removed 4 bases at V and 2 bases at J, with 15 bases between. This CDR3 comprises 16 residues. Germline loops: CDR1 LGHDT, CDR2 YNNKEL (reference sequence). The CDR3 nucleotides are TGTGCCAGCAGCCCTGGGTTTTTGGGGGGCAATCAGCCCCAGCATTTT. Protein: CASSPGFLGGNQPQHF.

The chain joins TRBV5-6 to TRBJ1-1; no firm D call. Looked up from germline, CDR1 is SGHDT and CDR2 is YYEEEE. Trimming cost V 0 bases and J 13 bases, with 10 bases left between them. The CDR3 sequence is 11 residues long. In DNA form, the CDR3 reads TGTGCCAGCAGCTTGGACGGACGACTTTTCTTT. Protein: CASSLDGRLFF.

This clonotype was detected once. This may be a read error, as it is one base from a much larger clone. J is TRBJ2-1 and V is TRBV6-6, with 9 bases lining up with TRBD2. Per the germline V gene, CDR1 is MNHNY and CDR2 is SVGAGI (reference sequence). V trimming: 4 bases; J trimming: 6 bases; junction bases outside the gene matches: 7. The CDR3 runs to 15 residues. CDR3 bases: TGTGCCAGCAGTTCCCGAGCGGGGGGCGCCAATGAGCAGTTCTTC. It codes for CASSSRAGGANEQFF.

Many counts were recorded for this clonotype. The CDR3 DNA reads TGTGCCAGCAGCGGACAGGGTGGACAAGAGACCCAGTACTTC. The encoded protein is CASSGQGGQETQYF. The rearrangement uses TRBV11-2 and TRBJ2-5; TRBD1 matches at 8 bases. Trimming took 5 bases from V and 2 from J; bases not matched to a gene: 4. The germline gives CDR1 SGHAT, CDR2 FQNNGV. The CDR3 loop spans 14 amino acids.

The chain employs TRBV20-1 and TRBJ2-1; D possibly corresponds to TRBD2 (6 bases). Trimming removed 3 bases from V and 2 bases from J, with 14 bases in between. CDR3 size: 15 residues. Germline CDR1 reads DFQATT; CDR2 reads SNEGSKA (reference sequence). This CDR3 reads CSARVGPGAYNEQFF. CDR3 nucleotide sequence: TGCAGTGCTAGGGTGGGGCCGGGGGCCTACAATGAGCAGTTCTTC.

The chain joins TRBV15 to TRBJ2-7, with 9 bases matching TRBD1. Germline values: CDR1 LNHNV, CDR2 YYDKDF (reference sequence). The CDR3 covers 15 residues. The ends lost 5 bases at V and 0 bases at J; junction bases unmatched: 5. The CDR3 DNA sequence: TGTGCCACCAGCGGAGGACAGGGGAGCTCCTACGAGCAGTACTTC. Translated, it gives CATSGGQGSSYEQYF. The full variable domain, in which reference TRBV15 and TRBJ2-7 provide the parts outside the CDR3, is DAMVIQNPRYQVTQFGKPVTLSCSQTLNHNVMYWYQQKSSQAPKLLFHYYDKDFNNEADTPDNFQSRRPNTSFCFLDIRSPGLGDTAMYLCATSGGQGSSYEQYFGPGTRLTVT.

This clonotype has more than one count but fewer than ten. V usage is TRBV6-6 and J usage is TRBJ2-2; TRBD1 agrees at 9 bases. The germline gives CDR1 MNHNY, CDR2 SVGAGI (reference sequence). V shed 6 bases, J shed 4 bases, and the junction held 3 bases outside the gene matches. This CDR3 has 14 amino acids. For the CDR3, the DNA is TGTGCCAGCAGGGAACAGGGGGCCACCGGGGAGCTGTTTTTT. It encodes CASREQGATGELFF.

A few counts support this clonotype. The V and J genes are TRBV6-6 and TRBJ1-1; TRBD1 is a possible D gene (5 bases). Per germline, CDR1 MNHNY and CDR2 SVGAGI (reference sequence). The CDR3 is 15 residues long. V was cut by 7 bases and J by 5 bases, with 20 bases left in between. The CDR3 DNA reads TGTGCCAGCATTAAAGCAGGGTACACGGGAACTGAAGCTTTCTTT. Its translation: CASIKAGYTGTEAFF.

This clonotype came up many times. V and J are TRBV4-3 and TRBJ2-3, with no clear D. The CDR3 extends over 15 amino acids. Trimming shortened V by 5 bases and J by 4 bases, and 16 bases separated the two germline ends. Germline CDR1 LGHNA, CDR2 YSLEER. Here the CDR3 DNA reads TGCGCCAGCAGCTCATCACGGTCAGAACCAGATACGCAGTATTTT. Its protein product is CASSSSRSEPDTQYF.

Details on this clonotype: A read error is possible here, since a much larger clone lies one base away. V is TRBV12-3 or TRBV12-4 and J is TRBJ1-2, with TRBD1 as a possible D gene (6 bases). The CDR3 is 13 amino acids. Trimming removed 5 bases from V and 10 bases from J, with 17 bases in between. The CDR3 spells CASSLGGGSDYTF. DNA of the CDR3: TGTGCCAGCAGTCTCGGAGGGGGTAGTGACTACACCTTC.

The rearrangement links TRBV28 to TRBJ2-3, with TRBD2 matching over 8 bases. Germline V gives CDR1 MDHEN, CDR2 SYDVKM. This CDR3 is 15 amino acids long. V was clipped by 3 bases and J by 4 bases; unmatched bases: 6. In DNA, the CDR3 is TGTGCCAGCAGTTTCGCGGGGGGAGAGGCAGATACGCAGTATTTT. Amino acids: CASSFAGGEADTQYF.